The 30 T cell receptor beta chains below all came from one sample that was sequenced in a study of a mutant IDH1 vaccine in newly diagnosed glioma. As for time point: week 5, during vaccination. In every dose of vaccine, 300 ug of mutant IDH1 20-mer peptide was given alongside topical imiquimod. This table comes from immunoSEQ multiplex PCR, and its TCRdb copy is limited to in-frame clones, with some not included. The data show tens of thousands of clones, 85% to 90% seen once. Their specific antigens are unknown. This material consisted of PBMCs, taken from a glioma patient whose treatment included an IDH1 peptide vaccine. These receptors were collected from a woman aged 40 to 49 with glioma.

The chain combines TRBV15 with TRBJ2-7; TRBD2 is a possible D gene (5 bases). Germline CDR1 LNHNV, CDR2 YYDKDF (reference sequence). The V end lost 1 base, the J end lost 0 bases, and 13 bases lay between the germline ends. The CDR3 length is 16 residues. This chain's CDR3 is CATSRGRGGLSYEQYF. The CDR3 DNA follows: TGTGCCACCAGCAGAGGACGAGGAGGCCTCTCCTACGAGCAGTACTTC.

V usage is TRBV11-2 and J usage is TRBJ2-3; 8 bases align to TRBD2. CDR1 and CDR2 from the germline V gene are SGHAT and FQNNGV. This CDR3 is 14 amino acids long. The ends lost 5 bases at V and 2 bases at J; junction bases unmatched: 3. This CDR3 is CASSLAGFTDTQYF. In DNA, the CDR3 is TGTGCCAGCAGCCTAGCGGGCTTCACAGATACGCAGTATTTT.

This chain's CDR3 is CASSFSSEQETQYF. CDR3 in DNA: TGTGCCAGCAGTTTCAGCTCAGAGCAAGAGACCCAGTACTTC. The gene calls are TRBV25-1 and TRBJ2-5; D is uncertain. Trimming stripped 5 bases from V and 2 bases from J, with 12 bases between. This CDR3 is 14 amino acids long. The germline V gene has CDR1 MGHDK and CDR2 SYGVNS.

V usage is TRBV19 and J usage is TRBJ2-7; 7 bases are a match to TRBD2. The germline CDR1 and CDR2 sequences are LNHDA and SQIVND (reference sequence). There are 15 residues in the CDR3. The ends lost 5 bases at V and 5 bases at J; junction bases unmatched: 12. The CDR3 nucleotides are TGTGCCAGTAGTCTTTTTGGCGGGAGTGGCAACGAGCAGTACTTC. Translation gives CASSLFGGSGNEQYF.

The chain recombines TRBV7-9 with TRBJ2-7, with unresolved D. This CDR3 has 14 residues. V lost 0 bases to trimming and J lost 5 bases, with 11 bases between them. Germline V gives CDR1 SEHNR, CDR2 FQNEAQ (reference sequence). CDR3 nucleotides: TGTGCCAGCAGCTTAGCGGAGCCCCGCAACGAGCAGTACTTC. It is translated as CASSLAEPRNEQYF.

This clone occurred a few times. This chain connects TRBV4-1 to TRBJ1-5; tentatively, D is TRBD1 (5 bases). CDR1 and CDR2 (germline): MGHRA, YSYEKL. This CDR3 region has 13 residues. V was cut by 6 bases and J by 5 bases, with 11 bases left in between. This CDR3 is CASRRGLDQPQHF. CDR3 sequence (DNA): TGCGCCAGCAGGAGGGGACTGGATCAGCCCCAGCATTTT.

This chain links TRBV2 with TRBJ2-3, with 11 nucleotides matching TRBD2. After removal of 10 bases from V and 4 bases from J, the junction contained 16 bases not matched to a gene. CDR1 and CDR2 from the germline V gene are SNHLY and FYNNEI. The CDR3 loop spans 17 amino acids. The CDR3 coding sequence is TGTGCCACCCCTACGACTAGCGGGAATGCTCCCCCAGATACGCAGTATTTT. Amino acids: CATPTTSGNAPPDTQYF.

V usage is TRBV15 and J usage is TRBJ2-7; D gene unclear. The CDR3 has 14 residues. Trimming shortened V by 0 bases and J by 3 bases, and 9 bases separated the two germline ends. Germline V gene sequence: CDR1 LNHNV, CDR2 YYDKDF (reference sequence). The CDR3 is CATSRDRRNYEQYF. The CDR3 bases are TGTGCCACCAGCAGAGATCGACGGAACTACGAGCAGTACTTC.

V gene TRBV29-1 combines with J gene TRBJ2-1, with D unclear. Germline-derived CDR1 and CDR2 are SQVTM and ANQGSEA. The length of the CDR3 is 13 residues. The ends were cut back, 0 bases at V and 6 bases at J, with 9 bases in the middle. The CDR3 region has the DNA TGCAGCGTTGAAGATTGGCTAGGCAATGAGCAGTTCTTC. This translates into CSVEDWLGNEQFF.

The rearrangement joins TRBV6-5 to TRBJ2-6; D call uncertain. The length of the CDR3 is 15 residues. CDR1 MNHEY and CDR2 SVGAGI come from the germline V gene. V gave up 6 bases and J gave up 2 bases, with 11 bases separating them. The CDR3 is CASRPTGPGANVLTF. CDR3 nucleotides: TGTGCCAGCAGACCGACGGGCCCTGGGGCCAACGTCCTGACTTTC.

The CDR3 DNA is TGTGCCAGCAGTTATGGGTCCTCGAGCTACACCTTC. Translating it yields CASSYGSSSYTF. The V call is TRBV6-5, the J call TRBJ1-2; D unclear. The ends were cut back, 3 bases at V and 9 bases at J, with 11 bases in the middle. The germline V gene has CDR1 MNHEY and CDR2 SVGAGI. The length of the CDR3 is 12 residues.

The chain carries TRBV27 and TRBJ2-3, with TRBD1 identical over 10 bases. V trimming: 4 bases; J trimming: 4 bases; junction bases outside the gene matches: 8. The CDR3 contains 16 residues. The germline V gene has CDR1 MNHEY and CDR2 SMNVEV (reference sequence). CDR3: CASSSLGQGRADTQYF. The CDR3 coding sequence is TGTGCCAGCAGTTCATTGGGACAGGGGAGGGCAGATACGCAGTATTTT.

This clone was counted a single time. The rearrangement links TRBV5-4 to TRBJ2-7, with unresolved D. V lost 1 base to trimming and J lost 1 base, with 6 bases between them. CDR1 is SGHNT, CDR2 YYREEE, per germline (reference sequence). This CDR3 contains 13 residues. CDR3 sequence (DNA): TGTGCCAGCAGCTTGACGGAGTCCTACGAGCAGTACTTC. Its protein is CASSLTESYEQYF.

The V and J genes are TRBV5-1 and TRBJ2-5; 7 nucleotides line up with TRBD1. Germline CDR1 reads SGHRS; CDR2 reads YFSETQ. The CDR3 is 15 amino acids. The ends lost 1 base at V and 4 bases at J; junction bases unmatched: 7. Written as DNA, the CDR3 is TGCGCCAGCAGCTTGTCGGGACAGACACTAGAGACCCAGTACTTC. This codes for CASSLSGQTLETQYF. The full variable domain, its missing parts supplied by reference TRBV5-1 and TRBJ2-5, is KAGVTQTPRYLIKTRGQQVTLSCSPISGHRSVSWYQQTPGQGLQFLFEYFSETQRNKGNFPGRFSGRQFSNSRSEMNVSTLELGDSALYLCASSLSGQTLETQYFGPGTRLLVL.

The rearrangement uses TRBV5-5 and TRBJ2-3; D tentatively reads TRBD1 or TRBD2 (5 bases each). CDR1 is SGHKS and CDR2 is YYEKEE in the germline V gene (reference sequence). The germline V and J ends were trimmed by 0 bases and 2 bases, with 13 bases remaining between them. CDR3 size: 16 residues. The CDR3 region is CASSLGGVSFTDTQYF. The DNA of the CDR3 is TGTGCCAGCAGCTTGGGAGGGGTCTCCTTCACAGATACGCAGTATTTT.

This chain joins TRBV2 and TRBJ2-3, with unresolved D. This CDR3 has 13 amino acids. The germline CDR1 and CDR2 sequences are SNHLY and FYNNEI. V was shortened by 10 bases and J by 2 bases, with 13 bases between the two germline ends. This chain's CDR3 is CATRGGITDTQYF. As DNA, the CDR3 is TGTGCCACCCGAGGTGGGATCACAGATACGCAGTATTTT.

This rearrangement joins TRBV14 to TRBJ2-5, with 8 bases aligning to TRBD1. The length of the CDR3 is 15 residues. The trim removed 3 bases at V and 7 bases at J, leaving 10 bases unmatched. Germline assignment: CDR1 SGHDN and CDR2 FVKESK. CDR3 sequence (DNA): TGTGCCAGCAGCCATCAGACAGGGGTAGGCGCGACCCAGTACTTC. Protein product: CASSHQTGVGATQYF.

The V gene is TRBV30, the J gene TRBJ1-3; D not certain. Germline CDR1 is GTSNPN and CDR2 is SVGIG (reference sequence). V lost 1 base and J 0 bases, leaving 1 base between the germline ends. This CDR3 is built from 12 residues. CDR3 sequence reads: CAWSASGNTIYF. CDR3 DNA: TGTGCCTGGAGTGCCTCTGGAAACACCATATATTTT.

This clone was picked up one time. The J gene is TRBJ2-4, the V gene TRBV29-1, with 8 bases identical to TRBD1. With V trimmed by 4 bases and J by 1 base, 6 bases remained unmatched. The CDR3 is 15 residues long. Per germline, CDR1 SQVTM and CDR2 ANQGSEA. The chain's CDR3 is CSVGSDRAAKNIQYF. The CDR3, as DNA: TGCAGCGTTGGTTCGGACAGGGCCGCCAAAAACATTCAGTACTTC. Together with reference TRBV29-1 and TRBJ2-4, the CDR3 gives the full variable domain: SAVISQKPSRDICQRGTSLTIQCQVDSQVTMMFWYRQQPGQSLTLIATANQGSEATYESGFVIDKFPISRPNLTFSTLTVSNMSPEDSSIYLCSVGSDRAAKNIQYFGAGTRLSVL.

CDR3 protein: CASSLEVGAQETQYF. CDR3 nucleotide sequence: TGCGCCAGCAGCTTGGAGGTGGGGGCGCAAGAGACCCAGTACTTC. The V call is TRBV5-1, the J call TRBJ2-5; D possibly corresponds to TRBD1 (6 bases). Germline-derived CDR1 and CDR2 are SGHRS and YFSETQ. V dropped 0 bases and J dropped 2 bases, with 11 bases sitting between them. This CDR3 spans 15 amino acids.

The CDR3 DNA follows: TGTGCCAGCAGTGATGAGGGGGGAATTGGAAACACCATATATTTT. It encodes CASSDEGGIGNTIYF. V gene TRBV2 combines with J gene TRBJ1-3; D may be TRBD1 (6 bases). This CDR3 has 15 amino acids. Germline V lookup: CDR1 SNHLY, CDR2 FYNNEI. Trimming shortened V by 3 bases and J by 3 bases, and 12 bases separated the two germline ends.

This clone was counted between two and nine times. The CDR3 coding sequence is TGTGCCAGCAGCCCCGGAGGCGGAAACCCCTTGGGAGGCTACACCTTC. It yields the protein CASSPGGGNPLGGYTF. The chain combines TRBV5-4 with TRBJ1-2, with D hard to call. CDR3 length: 16 residues. Germline-derived CDR1 and CDR2 are SGHNT and YYREEE (reference sequence). Trimming left V 4 bases short and J 8 bases short, with 24 bases between.

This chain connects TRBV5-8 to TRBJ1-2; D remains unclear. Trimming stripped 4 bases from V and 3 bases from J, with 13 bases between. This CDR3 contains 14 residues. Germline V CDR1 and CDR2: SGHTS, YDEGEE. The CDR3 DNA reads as TGTGCCAGCAGCCCTGGGAACCGCTACTATGGCTACACCTTC. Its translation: CASSPGNRYYGYTF.

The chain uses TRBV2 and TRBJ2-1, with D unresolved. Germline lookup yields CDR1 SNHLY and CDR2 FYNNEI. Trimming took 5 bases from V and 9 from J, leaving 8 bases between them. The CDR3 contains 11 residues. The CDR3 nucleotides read TGTGCCAGCAGTAGACTGATTGAGCAGTTCTTC. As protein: CASSRLIEQFF.

This chain's CDR3 is CASSQPRGGGRGNTIYF. The CDR3, as DNA: TGCGCCAGCAGCCAACCACGGGGAGGGGGCAGGGGAAACACCATATATTTT. This sequence joins TRBV4-1 and TRBJ1-3; 7 positions match TRBD1. The V gene end was trimmed by 2 bases and the J gene end by 4 bases; junction bases not matched to a gene: 11. The CDR3 covers 17 residues. Germline V gene sequence: CDR1 MGHRA, CDR2 YSYEKL.

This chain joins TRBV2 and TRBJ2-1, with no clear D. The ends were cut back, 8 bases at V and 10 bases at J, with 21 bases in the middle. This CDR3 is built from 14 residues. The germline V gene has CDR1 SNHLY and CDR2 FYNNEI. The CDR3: CASGSDYILVEQFF. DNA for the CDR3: TGTGCCAGCGGATCAGATTATATCCTTGTGGAGCAGTTCTTC.

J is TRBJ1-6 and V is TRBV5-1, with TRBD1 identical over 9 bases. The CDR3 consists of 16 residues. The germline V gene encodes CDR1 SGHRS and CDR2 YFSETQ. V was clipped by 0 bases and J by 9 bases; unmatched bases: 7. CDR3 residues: CASSLDRGRAGSPLHF. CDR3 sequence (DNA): TGCGCCAGCAGCTTGGACAGGGGGCGAGCGGGTTCACCCCTCCACTTT.

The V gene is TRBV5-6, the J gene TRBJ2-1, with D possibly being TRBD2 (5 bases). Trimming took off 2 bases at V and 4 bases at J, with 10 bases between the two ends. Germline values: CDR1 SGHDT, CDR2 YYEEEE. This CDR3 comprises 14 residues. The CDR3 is CASSFRPGYNEQFF. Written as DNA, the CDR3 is TGTGCCAGCAGCTTCCGGCCGGGGTACAATGAGCAGTTCTTC. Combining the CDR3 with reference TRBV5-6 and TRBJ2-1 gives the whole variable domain DAGVTQSPTHLIKTRGQQVTLRCSPKSGHDTVSWYQQALGQGPQFIFQYYEEEERQRGNFPDRFSGHQFPNYSSELNVNALLLGDSALYLCASSFRPGYNEQFFGPGTRLTVL.

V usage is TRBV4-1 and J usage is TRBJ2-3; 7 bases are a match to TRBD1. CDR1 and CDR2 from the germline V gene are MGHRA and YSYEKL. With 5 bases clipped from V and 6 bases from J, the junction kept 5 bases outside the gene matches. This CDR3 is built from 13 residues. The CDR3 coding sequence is TGCGCCAGCAGCAAAACACAGGGGGATACGCAGTATTTT. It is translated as CASSKTQGDTQYF.

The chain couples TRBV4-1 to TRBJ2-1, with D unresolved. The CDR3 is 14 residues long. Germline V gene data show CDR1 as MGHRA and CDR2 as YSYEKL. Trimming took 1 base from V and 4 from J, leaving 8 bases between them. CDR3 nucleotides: TGCGCCAGCAGCCAAGTGACCGGATACAATGAGCAGTTCTTC. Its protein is CASSQVTGYNEQFF.